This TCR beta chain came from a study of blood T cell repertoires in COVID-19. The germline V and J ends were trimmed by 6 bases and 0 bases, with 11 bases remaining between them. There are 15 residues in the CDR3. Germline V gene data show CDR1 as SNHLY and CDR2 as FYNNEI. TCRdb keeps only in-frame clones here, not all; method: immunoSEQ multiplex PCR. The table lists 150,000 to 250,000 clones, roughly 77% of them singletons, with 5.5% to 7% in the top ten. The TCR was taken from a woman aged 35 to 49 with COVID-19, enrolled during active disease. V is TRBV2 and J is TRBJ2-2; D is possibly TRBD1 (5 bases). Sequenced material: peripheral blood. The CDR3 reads CASRGDNTNTGELFF. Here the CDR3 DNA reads TGTGCCAGCAGAGGGGATAATACGAACACCGGGGAGCTGTTTTTT.